This T cell receptor (beta chain) was captured in a study of CD8+ T cells in alopecia areata. As for the study in general: Twice daily, treated patients received 5 to 10 mg of oral tofacitinib.

Study-wide results and caveats: Compared with mice, patients displayed less clear TCR sharing, possibly for HLA-related reasons. Many expanded lesional clones persisted in scalp and blood during tofacitinib.

Sequencing templates came from extracted RNA that was reverse transcribed into cDNA. Some clones are missing from TCRdb's copy, which holds only in-frame ones; the method was immunoSEQ multiplex PCR. The sample lists about 110,000 clones; roughly 50% were seen once. V dropped 3 bases and J dropped 2; count of bases not matched to a gene: 3. The CDR3 is 13 residues long. Germline-derived CDR1 and CDR2 are SQVTM and ANQGSEA. The treatment: oral pan-JAK inhibitor, 5-10 mg twice daily. This clone turned up a few times. Its antigen is not identified. The sequence was obtained from a human donor with alopecia areata. Sequenced here: CD8+ T cells sorted from blood, sampled at week 24, from a patient treated with tofacitinib. The chain combines TRBV29-1 with TRBJ2-5, with TRBD2 matching 7 bases. The CDR3 region is CSVDYGGQETQYF. In DNA, the CDR3 is TGCAGCGTTGACTACGGGGGGCAAGAGACCCAGTACTTC.